This entry concerns a single TCR beta chain. In the original analysis: Estimates of nucleated cell counts were drawn from the amplification of reference gene primers. Sequencing was performed with immunoSEQ multiplex PCR; in TCRdb, only in-frame clones are kept and a portion is missing. The DNA was the basis for D and trimming; V, J and clone size are from that table. Found here are 450,000 to 500,000 clones, over 75% of them singletons; the top ten hold about 3.2%. V lost 0 bases, J lost 7 bases, and 7 bases lay in between. This CDR3 region has 14 residues. The germline CDR1 and CDR2 sequences are MGHRA and YSYEKL. The record originates from a study of blood T cell repertoires in COVID-19. At the level of the study: COVID-19 samples collected from the United States, Italy and Spain covered acute and convalescent phases. Sources were T cells, B-cell-depleted T cells, or PBMCs; the material itself was cDNA or gDNA.

The V gene is TRBV4-1, the J gene TRBJ1-6; D might be TRBD1 (5 bases). Input material: peripheral blood. The receptor comes from a human donor in a cohort sampled during active COVID-19. The chain's CDR3 is CASSQDRVNSPLHF. In DNA form, the CDR3 reads TGCGCCAGCAGCCAAGACAGGGTCAATTCACCCCTCCACTTT.